Detailed here is one T cell receptor (beta chain). One junction end disagrees with the germline gene, perhaps due to a read error. This sample is part of a study of immune cell composition in non-small cell lung cancer. Germline V lookup: CDR1 MGHRA, CDR2 YSYEKL. This CDR3 has 13 amino acids. Normal lung was sampled as far from the tumour as possible, at least 3 cm. Data came from immunoSEQ multiplex PCR; TCRdb stores just in-frame clones and leaves some out. The sample records 15,000 to 20,000 clones, around 80% being singletons. The data were also submitted as part of a second study, on CD4 T cells in lung cancer. Per that study: CD4+ clones recognizing candidate mutation-encoded neoepitopes were isolated from blood. Aged 60 to 69, patients had adenocarcinoma or squamous cell carcinoma. Some blood responses might reflect in vitro priming of naive T cells.

This receptor was taken from a human donor with non-small cell lung cancer. Input material: non-adjacent lung tissue. V usage is TRBV4-1 and J usage is TRBJ1-6; D is unresolved. CDR3 sequence (DNA): TGCGCCAGCATCCAAAAGTTAAATTCACCCCTCCACTTT. This translates into CASIQKLNSPLHF.